The clone carrying this T cell receptor beta chain has more than one count but fewer than ten. Its specificity is not known. The entry originates in a study of response to subunit inactivated influenza vaccine. Whole-study results and caveats: The authors proposed limited new T cell recruitment per seasonal influenza vaccination.

In TCRdb, the RT-PCR reads were re-called with MiXCR into one record per CDR3 protein. There are under 500,000 distinct CDR3 sequences in the sample; approximately 11% occur only once, and approximately 12% lies in the top ten. Germline V gene sequence: CDR1 SGHKS, CDR2 YYEKEE (reference sequence). The trim removed 7 bases at V and 7 bases at J, leaving 11 bases unmatched. The CDR3 is 15 residues long. This sequence joins TRBV5-5 and TRBJ2-1, with 10 bases aligning to TRBD1. Specimen: PBMCs from blood, collected roughly 45 days after vaccination. The receptor comes from a man aged 45-65 years who received an inactivated influenza vaccine. Here the CDR3 reads CASALTGQGRNEQFF. CDR3 in DNA: TGTGCCAGCGCATTAACGGGACAGGGGCGTAATGAGCAGTTCTTC.